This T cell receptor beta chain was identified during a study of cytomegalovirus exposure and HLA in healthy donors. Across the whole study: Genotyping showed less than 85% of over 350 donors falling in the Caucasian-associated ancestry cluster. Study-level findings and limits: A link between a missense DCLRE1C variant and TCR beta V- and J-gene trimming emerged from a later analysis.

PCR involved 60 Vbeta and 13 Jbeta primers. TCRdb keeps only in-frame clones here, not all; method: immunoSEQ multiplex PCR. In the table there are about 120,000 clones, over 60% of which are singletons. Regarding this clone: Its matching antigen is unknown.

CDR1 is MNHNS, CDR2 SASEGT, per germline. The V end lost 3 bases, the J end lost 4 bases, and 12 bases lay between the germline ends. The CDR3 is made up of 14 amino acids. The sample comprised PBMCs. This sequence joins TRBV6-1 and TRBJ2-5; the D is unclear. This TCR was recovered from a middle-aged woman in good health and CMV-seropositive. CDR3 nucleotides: TGTGCCAGCAGTGATGCGGTGGTCCGAGAGACCCAGTACTTC. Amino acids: CASSDAVVRETQYF.